This T cell receptor beta chain was recovered during a study of technical replicates of blood from a few donors. Measured with immunoSEQ multiplex PCR; TCRdb has only the in-frame clones, and not every one. This sample has 95,000 or so clones; approximately 95% occur once, and the top ten carry about 0.37%. Between the trimmed V and J ends, which lost 4 bases and 4 bases, there was a span of 11 bases. Germline V gene data show CDR1 as ENHRY and CDR2 as SYGVKD. This CDR3 contains 13 residues. This sequence originates from a human donor in good health. The sequenced sample consisted of T cells isolated from PBMCs. This rearrangement joins TRBV10-3 to TRBJ2-7, with D unclear. CDR3 loop: CAISGGQVYEQYF. In DNA form, the CDR3 reads TGTGCCATCAGTGGTGGCCAGGTTTACGAGCAGTACTTC.